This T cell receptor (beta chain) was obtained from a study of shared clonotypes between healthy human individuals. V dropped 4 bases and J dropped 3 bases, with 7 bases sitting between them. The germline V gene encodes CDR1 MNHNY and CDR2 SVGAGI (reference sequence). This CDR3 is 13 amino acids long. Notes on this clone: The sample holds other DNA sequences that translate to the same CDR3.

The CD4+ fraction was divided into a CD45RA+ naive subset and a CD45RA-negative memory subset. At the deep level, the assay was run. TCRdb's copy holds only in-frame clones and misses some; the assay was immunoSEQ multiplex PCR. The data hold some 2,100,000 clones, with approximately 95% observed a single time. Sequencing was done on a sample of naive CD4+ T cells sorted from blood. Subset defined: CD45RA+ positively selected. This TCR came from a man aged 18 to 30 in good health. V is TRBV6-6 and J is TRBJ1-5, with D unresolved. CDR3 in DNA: TGTGCCAGCAGTTCCCTAATCAATCAGCCCCAGCATTTT. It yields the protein CASSSLINQPQHF.